This is a list of T cell receptor beta chains from one sample in a study of T cell responses to AZD1222 COVID-19 vaccine. Only in-frame clones appear in the TCRdb table, and some are missing; sequencing was by immunoSEQ multiplex PCR. The sample carries some 150,000 clones, 86% recorded once. The sequenced sample was peripheral blood, obtained on day 0 of MenACWY control vaccination. These receptors originate from an adult in good health. Both conserved end residues are part of each CDR3. Fields, in order: V gene, D gene, clone size, J gene, CDR3 DNA, CDR3 protein. D genes are given only for firm matches. Size values are once, few and many counts, or a class for expanded clones, and some rows have none.

TRBV28	TRBD1	.	TRBJ1-6	TGTGCCAGCAGGTCGACAGGGGGCTTAACACCCCTCCACTTT	CASRSTGGLTPLHF
TRBV5-1	TRBD2	.	TRBJ2-1	TGCGCCAGCAGCTTGGCGGGACTAGCGGGAGGGCAGAATGAGCAGTTCTTC	CASSLAGLAGGQNEQFF
TRBV6-5	.	.	TRBJ2-2	TGTGCCAGCAGTTACGCTAGGGCGGGGTTAGCCGGGGAGCTGTTTTTT	CASSYARAGLAGELFF
TRBV11-3	.	once	TRBJ1-2	TGTGCCAGCAGCTTAGATCCGGGCAGGGGCAGAGGAAACTATGGCTACACCTTC	CASSLDPGRGRGNYGYTF
TRBV7-8	.	.	TRBJ1-3	TGTGCCAGCAGCTACCCCAGCTCTGGAAACACCATATATTTT	CASSYPSSGNTIYF
TRBV24-1	.	.	TRBJ1-1	TGTGCCACCAGTGACCCGAGGGGGGGGAACACTGAAGCTTTCTTT	CATSDPRGGNTEAFF
TRBV10-3	.	.	TRBJ2-2	TGTGCCATCAGTGAAGGGGCCTTCGGGGTCGGGGAGCTGTTTTTT	CAISEGAFGVGELFF
TRBV5-1	TRBD2	.	TRBJ2-1	TGCGCCAGCAGCTTGGTAGCGGGAGGGTACAATGAGCAGTTCTTC	CASSLVAGGYNEQFF
TRBV13	TRBD1	.	TRBJ2-7	TGTGCCAGCAGCTCACTACCGGGACAGGTGGACGAGCAGTACTTC	CASSSLPGQVDEQYF
TRBV11-3	.	.	TRBJ2-3	TGTGCCAGCAGCTCGCACAACACAGATACGCAGTATTTT	CASSSHNTDTQYF
TRBV9	.	once	TRBJ1-4	TGTGCCAGCAGCGTAGGGTTCGGGAGGGATGAAAAACTGTTTTTT	CASSVGFGRDEKLFF
TRBV29-1	.	once	TRBJ2-7	TGCAGCGTTGGGGGACTGCTACACTCCTACGAGCAGTACTTC	CSVGGLLHSYEQYF
TRBV5-4	.	.	TRBJ2-5	TGTGCCAGCGGGGGGGGCAGGGATAGAGGGACCCAGTACTTC	CASGGGRDRGTQYF
TRBV6-5	.	.	TRBJ1-2	TGTGCCAGCAGTTACTCGGAGGGTGTAGACTTGGGCTACACCTTC	CASSYSEGVDLGYTF
TRBV29-1	.	.	TRBJ2-1	TGCAGCGTTGAAGACGGACTTTCCTACAATGAGCAGTTCTTC	CSVEDGLSYNEQFF
TRBV9	.	.	TRBJ2-5	TGTGCCAGCAGCGCGGGAGCCACGTATCAAGAGACCCAGTACTTC	CASSAGATYQETQYF
TRBV5-4	.	.	TRBJ2-2	TGTGCCAGCAGCCGGCGGGGTTCCACTAACACCGGGGAGCTGTTTTTT	CASSRRGSTNTGELFF
TRBV4-3	TRBD2	.	TRBJ2-3	TGCGCCAGCAGCCAAGCCCAATCAGCGGGAGACACAGATACGCAGTATTTT	CASSQAQSAGDTDTQYF
TRBV10-3	TRBD1	.	TRBJ2-7	TGTGCCATAGGACAGGGGGCCAACGAGCAGTACTTC	CAIGQGANEQYF
TRBV19	.	.	TRBJ1-5	TGTGCCAGTAGTCCCACCGGGGTGGATCAGCCCCAGCATTTT	CASSPTGVDQPQHF
TRBV28	.	.	TRBJ1-5	TGTGCCAGCCTGGGGGTCCGTGGTCAGCCCCAGCATTTT	CASLGVRGQPQHF
TRBV5-4	.	once	TRBJ1-1	TGTGCCAGCAGCCTGGAAGGCCTACGGACTGAAGCTTTCTTT	CASSLEGLRTEAFF
TRBV27	TRBD1	.	TRBJ1-2	TGTGCCAGCACCTCCTTAGGGACAGGCGAGAAAGGCTACACCTTC	CASTSLGTGEKGYTF
TRBV5-6	TRBD1	.	TRBJ1-4	TGTGCCAGCATCCTACAGGGGGCGGGTGAAAAACTGTTTTTT	CASILQGAGEKLFF
TRBV5-6	.	.	TRBJ1-1	TGTGCCAGCAGCGTACCCGGGACGTTTAACACTGAAGCTTTCTTT	CASSVPGTFNTEAFF
TRBV7-2	TRBD1	few	TRBJ1-2	TGTGCCAGCAGCTTATCGACAGGGAGATATGGCTACACCTTC	CASSLSTGRYGYTF
TRBV2	TRBD2	.	TRBJ2-2	TGTGCCAGCAGCTTCATCCGAGTCCCCACAGCGGGAGCTGGGGAGCTGTTTTTT	CASSFIRVPTAGAGELFF
TRBV30	.	.	TRBJ1-4	TGTGCCTGGAGCAGACCCGGGCCACCGCCAGAAAAACTGTTTTTT	CAWSRPGPPPEKLFF
TRBV28	.	.	TRBJ1-3	TGTGCCAGCGGAGTTCTATTATCTTCTGGAAACACCATATATTTT	CASGVLLSSGNTIYF
TRBV5-1	.	.	TRBJ1-1	TGCGCCAGCAGCTCCGGAGCGAACACTGAAGCTTTCTTT	CASSSGANTEAFF
TRBV6-5	TRBD1	.	TRBJ1-1	TGTGCCAGCAGTTACCGGACAGGGGGAACTGAAGCTTTCTTT	CASSYRTGGTEAFF
TRBV5-1	.	.	TRBJ2-5	TGCGCCAGCAGCCCCGGAGGGCAGATGGAGACCCAGTACTTC	CASSPGGQMETQYF
TRBV16	.	.	TRBJ2-2	TGTGCCAGCAGCCAAGAGGGAAGCGGGGAGCTGTTTTTT	CASSQEGSGELFF
TRBV15	.	.	TRBJ1-5	TGTGCCACCAGCAGAGTGAGGGACTCACGACAGCCCCAGCATTTT	CATSRVRDSRQPQHF
TRBV5-1	TRBD2	.	TRBJ2-1	TGCGCCAGCAGTCGGGGAGCGGGGGACTACAATGAGCAGTTCTTC	CASSRGAGDYNEQFF
TRBV5-6	.	.	TRBJ1-2	TGTGCCAGCAGCCGCCTCTTGGGTTATGGCTACACCTTC	CASSRLLGYGYTF
TRBV9	.	.	TRBJ2-2	TGTGCCAGCAGCGGGATCAGGGATGGGGAGCTGTTTTTT	CASSGIRDGELFF